The 22 T cell receptor beta chains given below trace back to one sample, sequenced in a study of cytomegalovirus exposure and HLA in healthy donors. The PCR had 60 Vbeta and 13 Jbeta primers. The data were produced by immunoSEQ multiplex PCR, yet TCRdb's version contains in-frame clones alone and is incomplete. The sample consists of around 93,000 clones, roughly 63% of them appearing once. The specimen was PBMCs. The receptor set was obtained from a boy between 10 and 17 years old in good health and CMV-seropositive.

The chain joins TRBV30 to TRBJ1-4, with D possibly being TRBD1 (6 bases). V was cut by 3 bases and J by 0 bases, with 11 bases left in between. Germline loops: CDR1 GTSNPN, CDR2 SVGIG (reference sequence). The CDR3 sequence is 15 residues long. The CDR3 protein is CAWRITGTTNEKLFF. CDR3 sequence (DNA): TGTGCCTGGAGGATAACAGGGACAACTAATGAAAAACTGTTTTTT.

This chain links TRBV28 with TRBJ2-3; 7 nucleotides align to TRBD1. Germline V gene data show CDR1 as MDHEN and CDR2 as SYDVKM. CDR3 length: 16 residues. J was trimmed by 3 bases and V by 6 bases; bases with no gene match: 12. CDR3 nucleotides: TGTGCCAGCAGCACTTCTAGGACAGGAATAACAGATACGCAGTATTTT. Translation gives CASSTSRTGITDTQYF. Complete variable domain (other parts from reference TRBV28 and TRBJ2-3): DVKVTQSSRYLVKRTGEKVFLECVQDMDHENMFWYRQDPGLGLRLIYFSYDVKMKEKGDIPEGYSVSREKKERFSLILESASTNQTSMYLCASSTSRTGITDTQYFGPGTRLTVL.

This CDR3 is CASSAAGLRNTDTQYF. CDR3 DNA sequence: TGTGCCAGCAGCGCCGCGGGACTCAGAAACACAGATACGCAGTATTTT. J is TRBJ2-3 and V is TRBV9; the D gene is possibly TRBD2 (6 bases). The CDR3 length is 16 residues. Deletions cut 3 bases from V and 2 bases from J, with 16 bases between. Germline V lookup: CDR1 SGDLS, CDR2 YYNGEE.

The rearrangement joins TRBV7-8 to TRBJ1-3; TRBD1 is a possible D gene (5 bases). The CDR3 runs 17 residues. Trimming cost V 5 bases and J 0 bases, with 17 bases left between them. Germline values: CDR1 SGHVS, CDR2 FQNEAQ. The CDR3 loop is CASSGGVLVYSGNTIYF. DNA of the CDR3: TGTGCCAGCAGCGGAGGGGTCTTAGTCTACTCTGGAAACACCATATATTTT.

The chain combines TRBV7-3 with TRBJ2-1; the D is unclear. Germline V CDR1 and CDR2: SGHTA, FQGTGA. V was shortened by 2 bases and J by 8 bases, with 7 bases between the two germline ends. This CDR3 has 12 amino acids. DNA for the CDR3: TGTGCCAGCAGCTTAGGCACAGATGAGCAGTTCTTC. Translated: CASSLGTDEQFF.

This clone has just one count. V is TRBV30 and J is TRBJ1-3; maybe TRBD1 (6 bases). Per the germline V gene, CDR1 is GTSNPN and CDR2 is SVGIG (reference sequence). The CDR3 covers 14 residues. V was clipped by 4 bases and J by 0 bases, with 10 bases between them. The CDR3 region is CAWIFRGSGNTIYF. The DNA of the CDR3 is TGTGCCTGGATCTTCAGGGGCTCTGGAAACACCATATATTTT.

This chain connects TRBV18 to TRBJ2-5; tentative D call: TRBD1 (6 bases). V dropped 3 bases and J dropped 1 base, with 12 bases sitting between them. There are 15 residues in the CDR3. Germline assignment: CDR1 KGHSH and CDR2 LQKENI. CDR3 nucleotide sequence: TGTGCCAGCTCACCCGGGGACACTTTCCAAGAGACCCAGTACTTC. This translates into CASSPGDTFQETQYF.

Only a few counts were recorded for this clone. The chain employs TRBV18 and TRBJ1-2; 7 bases match TRBD1. Germline V gives CDR1 KGHSH, CDR2 LQKENI. The V segment lost 7 bases and the J segment 5 bases; nucleotides outside the gene matches: 13. CDR3 size: 15 residues. CDR3 in DNA: TGTGCCAGCTTCACCCTAAGACAGGGCGCTTATGGCTACACCTTC. It specifies CASFTLRQGAYGYTF.

This chain uses TRBV30 with TRBJ1-2; tentatively, D is TRBD1 (5 bases). In germline, CDR1 is GTSNPN, CDR2 SVGIG (reference sequence). The CDR3 totals 11 residues. DNA of the CDR3: TGTGCAGGACACACGGGAGGTGGCTACACCTTC. This sequence encodes CAGHTGGGYTF. Drawing the rest from reference TRBV30 and TRBJ1-2, the complete variable domain is SQTIHQWPATLVQPVGSPLSLECTVEGTSNPNLYWYRQAAGRGLQLLFYSVGIGQISSEVPQNLSASRPQDRQFILSSKKLLLSDSGFYLCAGHTGGGYTFGSGTRLTVV.

The chain couples TRBV7-2 to TRBJ2-3; TRBD2 aligns across 10 bases. This CDR3 has 17 amino acids. The germline gives CDR1 SGHTA, CDR2 FQGNSA. The V and J ends lost 2 bases and 4 bases, in that order; junction bases with no gene match: 9. For the CDR3, the DNA is TGTGCCAGCAGCTTAAAGCGGCTAGCGGGAGAATCAGATACGCAGTATTTT. Its translation is CASSLKRLAGESDTQYF.

This clone was detected only a few times. The J gene is TRBJ2-2, the V gene TRBV6-5, with 12 nucleotides matching TRBD1. The J segment lost 6 bases and the V segment lost 6 bases, leaving 5 bases of the junction unmatched. CDR1 is MNHEY, CDR2 SVGAGI, per germline. The CDR3 extends over 15 amino acids. As DNA, the CDR3 is TGTGCCAGCAGACCGGGACAGGGGGCATCCGGGGAGCTGTTTTTT. Encoded protein: CASRPGQGASGELFF.

The gene calls are TRBV9 and TRBJ2-7; no firm D call. Looked up from germline, CDR1 is SGDLS and CDR2 is YYNGEE. The CDR3 runs 15 residues. V was clipped by 0 bases and J by 1 base, with 11 bases between them. CDR3 sequence reads: CASSVAPGTSYEQYF. CDR3 bases: TGTGCCAGCAGCGTAGCGCCAGGCACTTCCTACGAGCAGTACTTC.

This clone was recorded a few times. The chain uses TRBV5-4 and TRBJ2-3, with 11 positions matching TRBD2. The CDR3 runs to 15 residues. Germline lookup yields CDR1 SGHNT and CDR2 YYREEE (reference sequence). With 5 bases clipped from V and 6 bases from J, the junction kept 8 bases outside the gene matches. CDR3 amino acids: CASSYSGGAADTQYF. The CDR3 region has the DNA TGTGCCAGCAGTTATAGCGGGGGGGCCGCGGATACGCAGTATTTT.

The chain is built from TRBV5-1 and TRBJ1-2, with 10 positions matching TRBD1. This CDR3 is built from 15 residues. Germline V gene lookup returns CDR1 SGHRS and CDR2 YFSETQ. V lost 4 bases and J lost 7; bases outside the gene matches: 10. CDR3 DNA: TGCGCCAGCAGCCAGGGGACAGGGGAATATGGTGGCTACACCTTC. Translated, it gives CASSQGTGEYGGYTF.

The chain carries TRBV28 and TRBJ1-2, with D uncertain. This CDR3 is built from 15 residues. Germline CDR1 is MDHEN and CDR2 is SYDVKM. V lost 6 bases and J lost 2, with 16 bases in between. The CDR3 DNA reads TGTGCCAGCAGCCCGCTGTCGTCACGGAACTATGGCTACACCTTC. Translating gives CASSPLSSRNYGYTF.

This clone was detected only a few times. The gene calls are TRBV7-8 and TRBJ2-7, with D maybe TRBD1 (6 bases). From germline, CDR1 is SGHVS and CDR2 FQNEAQ. Trimming cost V 4 bases and J 4 bases, with 14 bases left between them. The CDR3 contains 14 residues. Here the CDR3 reads CASSYRDTSYEQYF. CDR3 coding DNA: TGTGCCAGCAGCTACAGGGACACTTCGTACGAGCAGTACTTC.

The chain has TRBV27 and TRBJ2-7; maybe TRBD1 (5 bases). CDR1 and CDR2 (germline): MNHEY, SMNVEV (reference sequence). The CDR3 runs to 13 residues. V lost 5 bases and J 2 bases, leaving 10 bases between the germline ends. In DNA, the CDR3 is TGTGCCAGCAGTGAAGACAGTGCCTACGAGCAGTACTTC. Protein product: CASSEDSAYEQYF.

The V and J genes are TRBV5-1 and TRBJ1-6; 10 bases fit TRBD1. This CDR3 has 14 amino acids. Per germline, CDR1 SGHRS and CDR2 YFSETQ. Unmatched junction bases numbered 3, after V lost 4 bases and J lost 8 bases. CDR3 protein: CASSRDRGDSPLHF. The CDR3 DNA reads as TGCGCCAGCAGCCGGGACAGGGGTGATTCACCCCTCCACTTT.

Written as DNA, the CDR3 is TGTGCCAGCAGCTTGGATCCGGGGTTGAACACTGAAGCTTTCTTT. It encodes CASSLDPGLNTEAFF. The rearrangement joins TRBV5-5 to TRBJ1-1; D is unresolved. CDR3 size: 15 residues. Germline V gives CDR1 SGHKS, CDR2 YYEKEE (reference sequence). V lost 0 bases and J 0 bases, leaving 9 bases between the germline ends.

V is TRBV6-6 and J is TRBJ1-1; D uncertain. Germline V lookup: CDR1 MNHNY, CDR2 SVGAGI (reference sequence). V was clipped by 7 bases and J by 0 bases, with 12 bases between them. This CDR3 contains 14 residues. The CDR3 protein is CASMDSTLNTEAFF. The CDR3 coding sequence is TGTGCCAGCATGGACTCTACCTTGAACACTGAAGCTTTCTTT.

V usage is TRBV5-1 and J usage is TRBJ2-3; 15 bases match TRBD2. The CDR3 covers 21 residues. Germline V lookup: CDR1 SGHRS, CDR2 YFSETQ. Trimming at V came to 4 bases and at J to 0 bases, leaving 15 bases not matched to a gene. CDR3 DNA: TGCGCCAGCAGCAAAGGACTAGCGGGGGGGACCCTCCCTTGGAGCACAGATACGCAGTATTTT. It codes for CASSKGLAGGTLPWSTDTQYF.

The table lists this clone with a few counts. The rearrangement uses TRBV7-9 and TRBJ1-4; D possibly corresponds to TRBD1 (5 bases). Germline-derived CDR1 and CDR2 are SEHNR and FQNEAQ (reference sequence). This CDR3 has 15 residues. V dropped 1 base and J dropped 8 bases, with 14 bases sitting between them. DNA for the CDR3: TGTGCCAGCAGCTTAGTCTCGCAGGGCAAGGAAAAACTGTTTTTT. Translating gives CASSLVSQGKEKLFF.